These 9 T cell receptor beta chains were all obtained from the same sample, sequenced in a study of blood T cell repertoires in COVID-19 (dated by TCRdb to 2018 to 2020). Library preparation employed the immunoSEQ multiplex PCR assay. This is the immuneACCESS table as TCRdb keeps it, with only in-frame sequences that have V and J called. A part of the clones is gone; compared with another copy, unresolved V genes explain less than half, and the rest is unexplained. For this sample the table gives 45,000 to 60,000 clones, of which roughly 90% were detected only once. The ten largest clones take up 3% to 5% of the sample. The specimen sequenced was peripheral blood. The source is a man aged 50 to 60 with acute or convalescent COVID-19.

This CDR3 reads CSVEEGNNYGYTF. CDR3 DNA sequence: TGCAGCGTTGAGGAGGGAAATAACTATGGCTACACCTTC. This rearrangement joins TRBV29-1 to TRBJ1-2; no reliable D call. Germline assignment: CDR1 SQVTM and CDR2 ANQGSEA. The CDR3 extends over 13 amino acids. V was shortened by 3 bases and J by 1 base, with 9 bases between the two germline ends.

V and J are TRBV5-5 and TRBJ2-7; 7 bases fit TRBD2. From germline, CDR1 is SGHKS and CDR2 YYEKEE (reference sequence). Trimming at V came to 2 bases and at J to 4 bases, leaving 9 bases not matched to a gene. This CDR3 spans 15 amino acids. The CDR3 nucleotides read TGTGCCAGCAGCTTAACGGGGAGGGTCTGGTACGAGCAGTACTTC. Protein: CASSLTGRVWYEQYF.

This clone was seen a few times. The chain recombines TRBV5-6 with TRBJ2-7; D is uncertain. Trimming stripped 6 bases from V and 2 bases from J, with 15 bases between. The CDR3 is made up of 14 amino acids. The V gene's germline CDR1 is SGHDT and CDR2 YYEEEE. CDR3 region: CASMGSPSTYEQYF. The CDR3 DNA sequence: TGTGCCAGCATGGGTAGCCCCTCCACCTACGAGCAGTACTTC.

In its sample, this clone was seen once. The V and J genes are TRBV6-5 and TRBJ1-6; TRBD1 might be the D (5 bases). CDR1 and CDR2 from the germline V gene are MNHEY and SVGAGI. Between the trimmed V and J ends, which lost 7 bases and 4 bases, there was a span of 11 bases. CDR3 length: 14 residues. The CDR3 DNA sequence: TGTGCCAGCACCCGGACACCTTATAATTCACCCCTCCACTTT. Translation gives CASTRTPYNSPLHF.

The CDR3: CASSFTGTGVYNEQFF. CDR3 coding DNA: TGTGCCAGCAGTTTTACCGGGACAGGGGTCTACAATGAGCAGTTCTTC. The gene calls are TRBV6-5 and TRBJ2-1, with TRBD1 matching over 10 bases. CDR3 length: 16 residues. From germline, CDR1 is MNHEY and CDR2 SVGAGI. J gave up 3 bases and V 4 bases, and 6 bases lay outside the gene matches.

V and J are TRBV6-5 and TRBJ2-1; 10 positions match TRBD1. CDR1 is MNHEY and CDR2 is SVGAGI in the germline V gene. V was pared by 2 bases and J by 5 bases, with 6 bases of the junction left unmatched. The CDR3 runs to 16 residues. As DNA, the CDR3 is TGTGCCAGCAGTTACCCGTCCGGGACAGGGGACAATGAGCAGTTCTTC. Translating gives CASSYPSGTGDNEQFF.

This rearrangement joins TRBV7-6 to TRBJ2-4; 12 bases fit TRBD2. V lost 5 bases and J lost 0; bases outside the gene matches: 11. Germline CDR1 reads SGHVS; CDR2 reads FNYEAQ. The length of the CDR3 is 19 residues. Written as DNA, the CDR3 is TGTGCCAGCAGCCAAGGGACTAGCGGGCTGGTACTAGCCAAAAACATTCAGTACTTC. Translated, it gives CASSQGTSGLVLAKNIQYF.

The V gene is TRBV29-1, the J gene TRBJ2-1; no firm D call. The CDR3 contains 11 residues. Trimming took 4 bases from V and 5 from J, leaving 6 bases between them. The germline CDR1 and CDR2 sequences are SQVTM and ANQGSEA. CDR3: CSVARDNEQFF. The CDR3 DNA reads TGCAGCGTTGCTCGGGACAATGAGCAGTTCTTC.

This clone appeared once. The chain employs TRBV24-1 and TRBJ2-7; 8 bases are shared with TRBD1. The V and J ends lost 8 bases and 3 bases, in that order; junction bases with no gene match: 14. This CDR3 region has 16 residues. Germline V gives CDR1 KGHDR, CDR2 SFDVKD. DNA of the CDR3: TGTGCCACCACTCCGGGACAGGCCCCTATCCACTACGAGCAGTACTTC. Residues: CATTPGQAPIHYEQYF.